Listed here are 27 T cell receptor beta chains from one sample, sequenced in a study of blood T cell repertoires in COVID-19. Libraries were prepared by immunoSEQ multiplex PCR; TCRdb keeps only in-frame clonotypes and omits some of them. Seen here are some 200,000 clones, around 84% observed once, and the top ten hold 13% to 15%. Sequencing was performed on peripheral blood. The receptors stem from a man aged 30 to 39 with active or convalescent COVID-19.

The rearrangement links TRBV24-1 to TRBJ2-7, with 7 bases lining up with TRBD1. The germline V gene has CDR1 KGHDR and CDR2 SFDVKD. V gave up 9 bases and J gave up 3 bases; unmatched junction bases: 10. The CDR3 covers 14 residues. CDR3 DNA sequence: TGTGCCACCGATCCATTGACAGGGAACTACGAGCAGTACTTC. This sequence encodes CATDPLTGNYEQYF.

The rearrangement uses TRBV19 and TRBJ1-2; TRBD1 matches 9 bases. Trimming removed 4 bases from V and 8 bases from J; junction bases left unmatched: 5. This CDR3 spans 13 amino acids. Looked up from germline, CDR1 is LNHDA and CDR2 is SQIVND (reference sequence). The CDR3 coding sequence is TGTGCCAGTAGTAGACAGGGGGAAGGAGGCTACACCTTC. It specifies CASSRQGEGGYTF.

This clone counts as medium-sized (0.01 to 0.1%). V and J are TRBV6-2 or TRBV6-3 and TRBJ1-1; D is possibly TRBD1 (6 bases). This CDR3 has 16 amino acids. V was pared by 0 bases and J by 5 bases, with 16 bases between. Per the germline V gene, CDR1 is MNHEY and CDR2 is SVGEGT. The CDR3 region has the DNA TGTGCCAGCAGTTACTCATGGGACATCGGCGGGACTGAAGCTTTCTTT. It specifies CASSYSWDIGGTEAFF.

The chain carries TRBV9 and TRBJ1-4; 7 nucleotides agree with TRBD1. Germline CDR1 SGDLS, CDR2 YYNGEE. CDR3 size: 15 residues. Trimming cost V 6 bases and J 3 bases; bases outside gene matches: 8. The CDR3: CASTRTGVANEKLFF. CDR3 coding DNA: TGTGCCAGCACCAGAACAGGGGTTGCTAATGAAAAACTGTTTTTT.

The rearrangement links TRBV25-1 to TRBJ2-3; 8 nucleotides match TRBD1. Trimming at V came to 3 bases and at J to 2 bases, leaving 4 bases not matched to a gene. The CDR3 is 15 amino acids. Per the germline V gene, CDR1 is MGHDK and CDR2 is SYGVNS. The CDR3 DNA follows: TGTGCCAGCAGTGACGGACAGGGCCACACAGATACGCAGTATTTT. As protein: CASSDGQGHTDTQYF.

The chain uses TRBV28 and TRBJ2-1, with TRBD2 as a possible D gene (6 bases). The germline gives CDR1 MDHEN, CDR2 SYDVKM. Deletions cut 7 bases from V and 0 bases from J, with 16 bases between. This CDR3 is 16 amino acids long. The CDR3 DNA reads as TGTGCCAGCAACGTCCATGGGACTCTCTCCTACAATGAGCAGTTCTTC. Translated: CASNVHGTLSYNEQFF.

This clone has a count of ten or more. The chain carries TRBV5-1 and TRBJ1-6; tentatively, D is TRBD1 (6 bases). Deletions cut 3 bases from V and 9 bases from J, with 13 bases between. Per germline, CDR1 SGHRS and CDR2 YFSETQ. The CDR3 is made up of 14 amino acids. CDR3 region: CASSSDRGGSPLHF. CDR3 DNA sequence: TGCGCCAGCAGCTCGGACAGAGGCGGTTCACCCCTCCACTTT. The full variable domain, completed using reference TRBV5-1 and TRBJ1-6, is KAGVTQTPRYLIKTRGQQVTLSCSPISGHRSVSWYQQTPGQGLQFLFEYFSETQRNKGNFPGRFSGRQFSNSRSEMNVSTLELGDSALYLCASSSDRGGSPLHFGNGTRLTVT.

This chain links TRBV28 with TRBJ1-4, with 10 bases that match TRBD1. The length of the CDR3 is 14 residues. Germline V gene data show CDR1 as MDHEN and CDR2 as SYDVKM. With 7 bases clipped from V and 7 bases from J, the junction kept 6 bases outside the gene matches. CDR3 sequence reads: CASTRDRGREKLFF. In DNA form, the CDR3 reads TGTGCCAGCACCAGGGACAGGGGCCGTGAAAAACTGTTTTTT.

This clone was counted a single time. The chain has TRBV5-5 and TRBJ2-7; D possibly corresponds to TRBD1 (6 bases). V lost 4 bases and J lost 3, with 11 bases in between. This CDR3 has 13 amino acids. From germline, CDR1 is SGHKS and CDR2 YYEKEE (reference sequence). In nucleotides, the CDR3 is TGTGCCAGCAGCCGGACAGAGAACTACGAGCAGTACGTC. It translates to CASSRTENYEQYV.

The chain carries TRBV2 and TRBJ2-1, with 11 bases identical to TRBD2. Trimming at V came to 6 bases and at J to 6 bases, leaving 10 bases not matched to a gene. The CDR3 extends over 16 amino acids. Germline V gene sequence: CDR1 SNHLY, CDR2 FYNNEI. CDR3: CASRLISGGAFNEQFF. The CDR3 DNA sequence: TGTGCCAGCAGACTCATTAGCGGGGGGGCATTCAATGAGCAGTTCTTC.

This clone was seen only a few times. The chain joins TRBV2 to TRBJ2-7; D not certain. This CDR3 is 11 amino acids long. Per germline, CDR1 SNHLY and CDR2 FYNNEI. With 6 bases removed from V and 2 bases from J, the gap between germline ends came to 5 bases. CDR3 sequence (DNA): TGTGCCAGCAGGACTGCCTACGAGCAGTACTTC. Translated, it gives CASRTAYEQYF.

This chain uses TRBV5-1 with TRBJ2-5; TRBD1 agrees at 7 bases. J was trimmed by 5 bases and V by 4 bases; bases with no gene match: 5. Per germline, CDR1 SGHRS and CDR2 YFSETQ. The CDR3 consists of 13 residues. This CDR3 is CASSPGQRETQYF. The CDR3 DNA follows: TGCGCCAGCAGCCCGGGACAGCGGGAGACCCAGTACTTC. The full variable domain, in which reference TRBV5-1 and TRBJ2-5 provide the parts outside the CDR3, is KAGVTQTPRYLIKTRGQQVTLSCSPISGHRSVSWYQQTPGQGLQFLFEYFSETQRNKGNFPGRFSGRQFSNSRSEMNVSTLELGDSALYLCASSPGQRETQYFGPGTRLLVL.

In this sample, this clone turned up a few times. The V and J genes are TRBV14 and TRBJ2-7, with D unresolved. The CDR3 runs 14 residues. Trimming shortened V by 0 bases and J by 5 bases, and 11 bases separated the two germline ends. Germline assignment: CDR1 SGHDN and CDR2 FVKESK. This CDR3 is CASSQDRGIHEQYF. The CDR3 DNA follows: TGTGCCAGCAGCCAAGATCGAGGAATCCACGAGCAGTACTTC.

The genes are TRBV7-9 and TRBJ2-4; maybe TRBD2 (6 bases). The CDR3 loop spans 16 amino acids. The V gene's germline CDR1 is SEHNR and CDR2 FQNEAQ (reference sequence). The V end was cut by 5 bases, the J end by 0 bases, with 14 bases between. The CDR3 nucleotides are TGTGCCAGCAGCGTCGACGGAGGGCTAGCCAAAAACATTCAGTACTTC. Translating it yields CASSVDGGLAKNIQYF.

The V call is TRBV9, the J call TRBJ2-1, with D perhaps matching TRBD1 (5 bases). V was clipped by 0 bases and J by 7 bases, with 11 bases between them. This CDR3 is 14 amino acids long. Germline V gene sequence: CDR1 SGDLS, CDR2 YYNGEE. The CDR3 sequence: CASSVGTSVNEQFF. DNA of the CDR3: TGTGCCAGCAGCGTAGGGACATCAGTTAATGAGCAGTTCTTC.

The chain links TRBV4-2 to TRBJ1-4; 7 positions match TRBD1. The CDR3 is made up of 16 amino acids. Trimming cost V 3 bases and J 5 bases; bases outside gene matches: 9. Germline loops: CDR1 LGHNA, CDR2 YNFKEQ. Here the CDR3 reads CASSQEPGQNNEKLFF. Here the CDR3 DNA reads TGTGCCAGCAGCCAGGAGCCGGGACAGAACAATGAAAAACTGTTTTTT.

The chain uses TRBV6-5 and TRBJ1-2; D unresolved. Trimming left V 6 bases short and J 8 bases short, with 16 bases between. Germline CDR1 MNHEY, CDR2 SVGAGI. The length of the CDR3 is 13 residues. CDR3 in amino acids: CASSLGTAAGYTF. In nucleotides, the CDR3 is TGTGCCAGCAGCTTGGGCACGGCCGCGGGCTACACCTTC.

The J gene is TRBJ2-6, the V gene TRBV5-6; 7 bases line up with TRBD1. After removal of 2 bases from V and 0 bases from J, the junction contained 8 bases not matched to a gene. Germline CDR1 SGHDT, CDR2 YYEEEE. There are 18 residues in the CDR3. CDR3 protein: CASSFQDRKNSGANVLTF. The CDR3 DNA sequence: TGTGCCAGCAGCTTCCAGGACAGGAAAAACTCTGGGGCCAACGTCCTGACTTTC.

The chain couples TRBV30 to TRBJ2-3, with D perhaps matching TRBD1 or TRBD2 (5 bases each). Germline CDR1 and CDR2: GTSNPN and SVGIG (reference sequence). CDR3 length: 12 amino acids. V gave up 8 bases and J gave up 3 bases, with 12 bases separating them. The CDR3 loop reads CARDLGTDTQYF. CDR3 DNA: TGTGCCCGGGACCTCGGGACAGATACGCAGTATTTT.

This chain uses TRBV11-2 with TRBJ1-2; TRBD1 matches at 12 bases. V gave up 5 bases and J gave up 8 bases; unmatched junction bases: 3. The CDR3 loop spans 13 amino acids. Germline V lookup: CDR1 SGHAT, CDR2 FQNNGV. CDR3: CASSRDRGRGYTF. The DNA for the CDR3 is TGTGCCAGCAGCCGGGACAGGGGGCGAGGCTACACCTTC.

V gene TRBV28 combines with J gene TRBJ2-7; D remains unclear. Per the germline V gene, CDR1 is MDHEN and CDR2 is SYDVKM. Trimming removed 2 bases from V and 3 bases from J, with 14 bases in between. The CDR3 has 15 residues. DNA of the CDR3: TGTGCCAGCAGTTTAGTTTATGGCTCAATCTACGAGCAGTACGTC. Translation gives CASSLVYGSIYEQYV.

This chain uses TRBV28 with TRBJ2-1, with D maybe TRBD2 (6 bases). The CDR3 spans 16 residues. In germline, CDR1 is MDHEN, CDR2 SYDVKM. The germline V and J ends were trimmed by 6 bases and 8 bases, with 23 bases remaining between them. The CDR3: CASSPFGAGGVDEQFF. CDR3 DNA sequence: TGTGCCAGCAGCCCCTTCGGAGCGGGTGGAGTCGATGAGCAGTTCTTC.

This chain uses TRBV27 with TRBJ2-2; 7 bases line up with TRBD1. This CDR3 has 14 amino acids. Trimming cost V 5 bases and J 4 bases; bases outside gene matches: 4. Germline V gene sequence: CDR1 MNHEY, CDR2 SMNVEV (reference sequence). CDR3 residues: CASSAYRGTGELFF. CDR3 sequence (DNA): TGTGCCAGCAGTGCTTACAGGGGCACCGGGGAGCTGTTTTTT.

The V gene is TRBV5-1, the J gene TRBJ2-7; 7 bases are shared with TRBD1. J was trimmed by 0 bases and V by 7 bases; bases with no gene match: 7. CDR1 is SGHRS and CDR2 is YFSETQ in the germline V gene. There are 14 residues in the CDR3. In nucleotides, the CDR3 is TGCGCCAGCCCGGGACAGAGTAGCTCCTACGAGCAGTACGTC. Its protein is CASPGQSSSYEQYV.

The chain is built from TRBV6-2 or TRBV6-3 and TRBJ2-7; D is perhaps TRBD1 (6 bases). The CDR3 runs to 16 residues. Trimming pared 2 bases from V and 7 bases from J, leaving 21 bases between. Germline lookup yields CDR1 MNHEY and CDR2 SVGEGT. The CDR3 here is CASSYGELTGTLEQYF. The CDR3 DNA reads TGTGCCAGCAGTTACGGCGAGCTTACCGGGACACTTGAGCAGTACTTC.

There are a few counts of this clone. The chain uses TRBV6-5 and TRBJ2-1; D unclear. Germline V gene sequence: CDR1 MNHEY, CDR2 SVGAGI. The V gene lost 7 bases and the J gene lost 2 bases, with 15 bases spanning the gap. The CDR3 is 15 amino acids. The CDR3 sequence is CASKRNRSPYNEQFF. As DNA, the CDR3 is TGTGCCAGCAAGCGAAACCGCAGCCCCTACAATGAGCAGTTCTTC.

V gene TRBV2 combines with J gene TRBJ1-5; D is uncertain. CDR1 and CDR2 from the germline V gene are SNHLY and FYNNEI. Trimming took off 7 bases at V and 4 bases at J, with 14 bases between the two ends. The CDR3 has 14 residues. CDR3 amino acids: CASKTLSFNQPQHF. CDR3 nucleotides: TGTGCCAGCAAAACGTTGAGTTTTAATCAGCCCCAGCATTTT. Based on the CDR3 plus reference TRBV2 and TRBJ1-5, the full variable domain is EPEVTQTPSHQVTQMGQEVILRCVPISNHLYFYWYRQILGQKVEFLVSFYNNEISEKSEIFDDQFSVERPDGSNFTLKIRSTKLEDSAMYFCASKTLSFNQPQHFGDGTRLSIL.